The 27 T cell receptor beta chains below were found in one sample sequenced in a study of OX40 agonist ivuxolimab in advanced cancers. The repertoire was sequenced with immunoSEQ multiplex PCR; TCRdb's copy has only in-frame clones and lacks some. The sample comprises roughly 38,000 clones, roughly 90% of which are singletons, and 0.58% rests with the top ten. The sequences come from CD4+ or CD8+ T cells sorted from blood, collected in a trial of the OX40 agonist ivuxolimab. The receptors come from an adult with an advanced solid tumor such as melanoma, head and neck, liver or kidney cancer.

This chain connects TRBV9 to TRBJ1-1; 9 nucleotides align to TRBD1. This CDR3 contains 13 residues. Germline V CDR1 and CDR2: SGDLS, YYNGEE. J lost 7 bases, V lost 3 bases, and 4 bases had no gene match. This CDR3 is CASSAGQGLEAFF. Here the CDR3 DNA reads TGTGCCAGCAGCGCGGGACAGGGACTTGAAGCTTTCTTT.

The genes are TRBV27 and TRBJ2-7; no reliable D call. CDR3 length: 12 amino acids. The V gene lost 7 bases and the J gene lost 0 bases, with 7 bases spanning the gap. The V gene's germline CDR1 is MNHEY and CDR2 SMNVEV (reference sequence). For the CDR3, the DNA is TGTGCCAGCATGGCCAACTCCTACGAGCAGTACTTC. It is translated as CASMANSYEQYF.

The J gene is TRBJ2-1, the V gene TRBV23-1; D is tentatively TRBD1 or TRBD2 (5 bases each). TRBV23-1 is an ORF; its function is uncertain. V was clipped by 8 bases and J by 8 bases, with 22 bases between them. The CDR3 has 15 amino acids. The CDR3 nucleotides are TGCGCCAGCCGCCCTCCAGGGAGCCGAGTCGATGAGCAGTTCTTC. Translated, it gives CASRPPGSRVDEQFF.

This chain links TRBV7-2 with TRBJ1-4, with D maybe TRBD1 (5 bases). The V gene lost 5 bases and the J gene lost 3 bases, with 13 bases spanning the gap. Germline CDR1 reads SGHTA; CDR2 reads FQGNSA. There are 15 residues in the CDR3. The CDR3 here is CASSPQTAPNEKLFF. CDR3 nucleotides: TGTGCCAGCAGCCCTCAGACAGCTCCTAATGAAAAACTGTTTTTT.

The chain employs TRBV28 and TRBJ2-7; D assignment may be TRBD1 or TRBD2 (5 bases each). The CDR3 is 14 amino acids. CDR1 and CDR2 (germline): MDHEN, SYDVKM. V gave up 6 bases and J gave up 3 bases, with 15 bases separating them. The CDR3 DNA reads as TGTGCCAGCAGCCAGCCGGGACGGAGCTACGAGCAGTACTTC. Translation gives CASSQPGRSYEQYF.

CDR3 sequence reads: CASSPMAALQETQYF. DNA of the CDR3: TGTGCCAGCAGCCCAATGGCGGCGCTCCAAGAGACCCAGTACTTC. The chain is built from TRBV7-9 and TRBJ2-5, with D unclear. The CDR3 has 15 residues. CDR1 SEHNR and CDR2 FQNEAQ come from the germline V gene (reference sequence). V was cut by 5 bases and J by 1 base, with 14 bases left in between.

V is TRBV7-2 and J is TRBJ2-1, with a weak D call TRBD1 (6 bases). With 0 bases removed from V and 4 bases from J, the gap between germline ends came to 10 bases. Looked up from germline, CDR1 is SGHTA and CDR2 is FQGNSA. The CDR3 loop spans 15 amino acids. CDR3 sequence reads: CASSLAGAGYNEQFF. CDR3 DNA sequence: TGTGCCAGCAGCTTAGCGGGGGCAGGTTACAATGAGCAGTTCTTC.

This clone has a single count. The V gene is TRBV19, the J gene TRBJ2-5, with 9 bases lining up with TRBD2. The V segment lost 3 bases and the J segment 0 bases; nucleotides outside the gene matches: 5. This CDR3 contains 16 residues. CDR1 LNHDA and CDR2 SQIVND come from the germline V gene (reference sequence). In DNA form, the CDR3 reads TGTGCCAGTAGTATCACATTAGCGGGGGACCAAGAGACCCAGTACTTC. Translation gives CASSITLAGDQETQYF.

The rearrangement joins TRBV4-3 to TRBJ1-2; the D gene is possibly TRBD1 (6 bases). V lost 3 bases, J lost 1 base, and 9 bases lay in between. From germline, CDR1 is LGHNA and CDR2 YSLEER. CDR3 length equals 14 residues. CDR3 nucleotides: TGCGCCAGCAGCCAGGGGGCGAGTAACTATGGCTACACCTTC. Protein: CASSQGASNYGYTF.

The chain carries TRBV19 and TRBJ2-3, with D possibly matching TRBD1 (6 bases). V was cut by 4 bases and J by 2 bases, with 13 bases left in between. Per the germline V gene, CDR1 is LNHDA and CDR2 is SQIVND (reference sequence). The CDR3 has 15 amino acids. The CDR3: CASSKQGINTDTQYF. The DNA of the CDR3 is TGTGCCAGTAGTAAACAGGGAATTAACACAGATACGCAGTATTTT.

The chain recombines TRBV9 with TRBJ1-3; weak D call: TRBD1 (6 bases). The germline V and J ends were trimmed by 0 bases and 3 bases, with 7 bases remaining between them. The length of the CDR3 is 14 residues. The V gene's germline CDR1 is SGDLS and CDR2 YYNGEE. The CDR3 loop reads CASSVDRVGNTIYF. The DNA for the CDR3 is TGTGCCAGCAGCGTAGACAGGGTTGGAAACACCATATATTTT.

V is TRBV5-1 and J is TRBJ2-5; tentatively, D is TRBD1 (5 bases). Gene TRBJ2-7 matches the end of the DNA better, so the J call may be wrong. The CDR3 runs 13 residues. Per germline, CDR1 SGHRS and CDR2 YFSETQ. Here the CDR3 DNA reads TGCGCCAGCAGCTTGGGCAGGGAAGACGAGCAGTACTTC. Translating it yields CASSLGREDEQYF.

V is TRBV19 and J is TRBJ1-4; 9 positions match TRBD1. V trimming: 7 bases; J trimming: 7 bases; junction bases outside the gene matches: 13. CDR1 LNHDA and CDR2 SQIVND come from the germline V gene (reference sequence). This CDR3 region has 16 residues. DNA for the CDR3: TGTGCCAGTACCAAGATAGGCGGGACAGGGACTGAAAAACTGTTTTTT. This sequence encodes CASTKIGGTGTEKLFF.

The gene calls are TRBV4-2 and TRBJ1-1; the D gene is possibly TRBD1 (5 bases). V was pared by 0 bases and J by 1 base, with 15 bases between. The CDR3 runs to 17 residues. CDR1 and CDR2 from the germline V gene are LGHNA and YNFKEQ. The CDR3, as DNA: TGTGCCAGCAGCCAAGATCTTGGGGGGTCGGGGAACACTGAAGCTTTCTTT. It translates to CASSQDLGGSGNTEAFF.

This clone was counted a single time. The rearrangement joins TRBV11-3 to TRBJ2-2, with D unclear. V was shortened by 0 bases and J by 6 bases, with 8 bases between the two germline ends. CDR3 size: 14 residues. Looked up from germline, CDR1 is SGHNT and CDR2 is YENEEA. The CDR3 DNA reads TGTGCCAGCAGCTTAGAACGGTGGCCCGGGGAGCTGTTTTTT. It translates to CASSLERWPGELFF.

This clone has only a few counts. The chain carries TRBV7-6 and TRBJ2-5; D is unclear. Germline V gene data show CDR1 as SGHVS and CDR2 as FNYEAQ. V shed 3 bases and J shed 5 bases, with 10 bases lying between them. This CDR3 contains 13 residues. In nucleotides, the CDR3 is TGTGCCAGCAGCTTCTACTCACGGGAGACCCAGTACTTC. Translated: CASSFYSRETQYF.

This chain uses TRBV25-1 with TRBJ1-1; possibly TRBD1 for D (5 bases). V was clipped by 1 base and J by 2 bases, with 11 bases between them. CDR3 size: 15 residues. Germline values: CDR1 MGHDK, CDR2 SYGVNS. The CDR3 region has the DNA TGTGCCAGCAGTGAATCAGGACAACTAAACACTGAAGCTTTCTTT. It codes for CASSESGQLNTEAFF.

The V call is TRBV14, the J call TRBJ2-7; possible D gene TRBD2, 5 bases. Trimming shortened V by 0 bases and J by 0 bases, and 15 bases separated the two germline ends. The CDR3 has 17 amino acids. Germline CDR1 is SGHDN and CDR2 is FVKESK. Written as DNA, the CDR3 is TGTGCCAGCAGCCAAGATCAGGCCCGGGGTGCCTCCTACGAGCAGTACTTC. Translating it yields CASSQDQARGASYEQYF.

The chain joins TRBV4-3 to TRBJ2-7; 9 bases align to TRBD2. Germline lookup yields CDR1 LGHNA and CDR2 YSLEER. Unmatched junction bases numbered 14, after V lost 5 bases and J lost 0 bases. This CDR3 spans 18 amino acids. CDR3 nucleotide sequence: TGCGCCAGCAGCTATCAACCCTCCGCGGGGGGGTCCTCCTACGAGCAGTACTTC. The encoded protein is CASSYQPSAGGSSYEQYF.

This clone was picked up one time. The chain combines TRBV7-3 with TRBJ2-7; 13 bases line up with TRBD2. The J segment lost 4 bases and the V segment lost 5 bases, leaving 5 bases of the junction unmatched. This CDR3 spans 15 amino acids. In germline, CDR1 is SGHTA, CDR2 FQGTGA. The CDR3 loop reads CASSLLAGGPYEQYF. CDR3 coding DNA: TGTGCCAGCAGCCTACTAGCGGGGGGGCCGTACGAGCAGTACTTC. Complete variable domain (other parts from reference TRBV7-3 and TRBJ2-7): GAGVSQTPSNKVTEKGKYVELRCDPISGHTALYWYRQSLGQGPEFLIYFQGTGAADDSGLPNDRFFAVRPEGSVSTLKIQRTERGDSAVYLCASSLLAGGPYEQYFGPGTRLTVT.

The V gene is TRBV7-9, the J gene TRBJ1-2; D uncertain. Looked up from germline, CDR1 is SEHNR and CDR2 is FQNEAQ (reference sequence). The CDR3 runs 14 residues. Trimming shortened V by 6 bases and J by 3 bases, and 14 bases separated the two germline ends. The CDR3 DNA follows: TGTGCCAGCAGGTCGAACCTCGGGGACTATGGCTACACCTTC. It is translated as CASRSNLGDYGYTF.

This clone has only a few counts. The rearrangement links TRBV5-1 to TRBJ2-3; 8 nucleotides line up with TRBD1. J gave up 4 bases and V 4 bases, and 8 bases lay outside the gene matches. The germline V gene encodes CDR1 SGHRS and CDR2 YFSETQ. The length of the CDR3 is 15 residues. CDR3 residues: CASSTLQGDADTQYF. The CDR3 nucleotides are TGCGCCAGCAGCACTCTACAGGGGGACGCAGATACGCAGTATTTT.

V is TRBV10-3 and J is TRBJ2-5; the D is unclear. Per germline, CDR1 ENHRY and CDR2 SYGVKD. The CDR3 extends over 16 amino acids. V lost 2 bases and J 0 bases, leaving 13 bases between the germline ends. Written as DNA, the CDR3 is TGTGCCATCAGTGAGCAAGGGTATGGCCACCAAGAGACCCAGTACTTC. Protein product: CAISEQGYGHQETQYF.

This chain uses TRBV10-3 with TRBJ1-3; D remains unclear. The CDR3 contains 15 residues. Between the trimmed V and J ends, which lost 8 bases and 4 bases, there was a span of 18 bases. Germline CDR1 is ENHRY and CDR2 is SYGVKD. CDR3 loop: CAIGDGQWKGNTIYF. DNA for the CDR3: TGTGCCATCGGAGACGGCCAGTGGAAAGGAAACACCATATATTTT.

This sequence joins TRBV7-3 and TRBJ1-1; D is unclear. V was clipped by 5 bases and J by 0 bases, with 13 bases between them. Germline loops: CDR1 SGHTA, CDR2 FQGTGA. The CDR3 consists of 15 residues. The CDR3 DNA reads as TGTGCCAGCAGCCCCGTAGGCGGGATGAACACTGAAGCTTTCTTT. It codes for CASSPVGGMNTEAFF.

The table lists this clone with a count of one. V gene TRBV11-3 combines with J gene TRBJ1-1; 9 bases line up with TRBD1. CDR3 size: 15 residues. The V gene's germline CDR1 is SGHNT and CDR2 YENEEA. Trimming at V came to 5 bases and at J to 4 bases, leaving 8 bases not matched to a gene. The CDR3: CASSGRTGEGTEAFF. The CDR3 DNA sequence: TGTGCCAGCAGCGGAAGGACAGGGGAGGGCACTGAAGCTTTCTTT.

This rearrangement joins TRBV5-1 to TRBJ2-7; D could derive from TRBD1 or TRBD2 (5 bases each). The V gene's germline CDR1 is SGHRS and CDR2 YFSETQ. CDR3 length: 14 amino acids. The ends were cut back, 5 bases at V and 0 bases at J, with 12 bases in the middle. This CDR3 reads CASSHGTTSYEQYF. The DNA of the CDR3 is TGCGCCAGCAGTCACGGGACGACCTCCTACGAGCAGTACTTC.